This T cell receptor (beta chain) was identified in a study of blood T cell repertoires in COVID-19. TCRdb's table, derived via immunoSEQ multiplex PCR, lists solely in-frame clones and lacks some. The sample records under 400,000 clones, approximately 90% being singletons. CDR3 length: 15 amino acids. V lost 2 bases and J lost 8, with 16 bases in between. CDR1 SGHKS and CDR2 YYEKEE come from the germline V gene (reference sequence). The TCR was taken from a woman aged 25-40 years with COVID-19, enrolled during active disease. Specimen: peripheral blood. This rearrangement joins TRBV5-5 to TRBJ1-4; D call uncertain. The CDR3 loop reads CASSLGGFENEKLFF. The CDR3, as DNA: TGTGCCAGCAGCTTAGGCGGATTCGAGAACGAAAAACTGTTTTTT.